This entry lists 14 T cell receptor beta chains sequenced from one sample in a study of control samples from healthy donors and cancer patients. The protocol was immunoSEQ multiplex PCR, while the TCRdb copy is restricted to in-frame clones and leaves out a portion. Of 120,000 to 150,000 clones in the sample, more than 80% were seen once. The sequencing sample was made of blood. These receptors originate from a man in his late teens or twenties in good health.

For this clone: This specimen includes other DNA sequences encoding the same CDR3. The V gene is TRBV5-1, the J gene TRBJ1-1; D gene uncertain. CDR1 is SGHRS, CDR2 YFSETQ, per germline. The CDR3 extends over 13 amino acids. V dropped 1 base and J dropped 1 base, with 5 bases sitting between them. The CDR3 DNA reads as TGCGCCAGCAGCTTGCAAGAGAACACTGAAGCTTTCTTT. This gives the protein CASSLQENTEAFF.

The chain couples TRBV5-1 to TRBJ2-7; D assignment may be TRBD1 or TRBD2 (6 bases each). The CDR3 covers 14 residues. The germline CDR1 and CDR2 sequences are SGHRS and YFSETQ. V lost 3 bases, J lost 4 bases, and 14 bases lay in between. Written as DNA, the CDR3 is TGCGCCAGCAGCTCGATACCGGGGGCGTACGAGCAGTACTTC. The encoded protein is CASSSIPGAYEQYF.

V and J are TRBV3-1 (or the pseudogene TRBV3-2) and TRBJ2-5, with TRBD1 matching over 7 bases. Germline V CDR1 and CDR2: LGHDT, YNNKEL (reference sequence). The CDR3 is 14 amino acids. V lost 5 bases to trimming and J lost 7 bases; unmatched junction nucleotides: 10. The CDR3 nucleotides read TGTGCCAGCAGCGAGGGGCTAGCAGGGGGGACCCAGTACTTC. It codes for CASSEGLAGGTQYF.

The J gene is TRBJ1-5, the V gene TRBV19; TRBD1 agrees at 9 bases. Germline assignment: CDR1 LNHDA and CDR2 SQIVND (reference sequence). There are 15 residues in the CDR3. Unmatched junction bases numbered 11, after V lost 9 bases and J lost 5 bases. The CDR3 region is CASRQGGVTDQPQHF. The CDR3 region has the DNA TGTGCCAGCAGACAGGGGGGGGTAACGGATCAGCCCCAGCATTTT.

The CDR3 reads CASSWSGTATYEQYF. The CDR3 DNA reads TGTGCCAGCAGTTGGTCAGGGACAGCAACCTACGAGCAGTACTTC. V is TRBV27 and J is TRBJ2-7, with 7 bases fitting TRBD1. With 4 bases clipped from V and 2 bases from J, the junction kept 8 bases outside the gene matches. CDR1 and CDR2 from the germline V gene are MNHEY and SMNVEV (reference sequence). The CDR3 totals 15 residues.

This clone was recorded once. The chain couples TRBV3-1 (or the pseudogene TRBV3-2) to TRBJ2-2; possible D gene TRBD2, 6 bases. The CDR3 runs to 16 residues. In germline, CDR1 is LGHDT, CDR2 YNNKEL (reference sequence). V lost 2 bases and J 6 bases, leaving 16 bases between the germline ends. CDR3 region: CASSQHPGGVPGELFF. DNA for the CDR3: TGTGCCAGCAGCCAACACCCGGGCGGGGTCCCCGGGGAGCTGTTTTTT.

This CDR3 reads CASSLALQETQYF. The CDR3 DNA reads TGTGCCAGCAGCTTAGCTCTTCAAGAGACCCAGTACTTC. The chain employs TRBV7-6 and TRBJ2-5, with no clear D. The CDR3 extends over 13 amino acids. Germline V CDR1 and CDR2: SGHVS, FNYEAQ. V was cut by 0 bases and J by 2 bases, with 4 bases left in between.

This clone was found once. V usage is TRBV5-1 and J usage is TRBJ1-1; D gene uncertain. CDR1 SGHRS and CDR2 YFSETQ come from the germline V gene. V was clipped by 4 bases and J by 5 bases, with 12 bases between them. This CDR3 contains 13 residues. CDR3 sequence: CASSVDLGTEAFF. The CDR3 nucleotides are TGCGCCAGCAGCGTCGACCTGGGGACTGAAGCTTTCTTT.

The chain links TRBV11-2 to TRBJ1-2, with TRBD1 as a possible D gene (6 bases). Germline lookup yields CDR1 SGHAT and CDR2 FQNNGV. V lost 5 bases and J 8 bases, leaving 21 bases between the germline ends. The CDR3 has 15 amino acids. The DNA for the CDR3 is TGTGCCAGCAGCCTCACCATGGCAGGGGAAGAGGGCTACACCTTC. Translated: CASSLTMAGEEGYTF.

The V gene is TRBV19, the J gene TRBJ1-1, with D possibly matching TRBD1 (5 bases). With 4 bases removed from V and 1 base from J, the gap between germline ends came to 7 bases. The CDR3 sequence is 13 residues long. Germline V gives CDR1 LNHDA, CDR2 SQIVND (reference sequence). The CDR3: CASSKDKNTEAFF. CDR3 coding DNA: TGTGCCAGTAGTAAGGACAAGAACACTGAAGCTTTCTTT.

The chain employs TRBV19 and TRBJ1-3; D remains ambiguous. The length of the CDR3 is 14 residues. From germline, CDR1 is LNHDA and CDR2 SQIVND (reference sequence). Trimming removed 7 bases from V and 0 bases from J, with 10 bases in between. The CDR3 sequence: CASMESSSGNTIYF. The CDR3 DNA reads as TGTGCCAGTATGGAGTCCAGCTCTGGAAACACCATATATTTT.

This clone was recorded once. The chain joins TRBV12-3 or TRBV12-4 to TRBJ1-2; D gene unclear. This CDR3 is 13 amino acids long. Trimming removed 3 bases from V and 3 bases from J, with 8 bases in between. The CDR3, as DNA: TGTGCCAGCAGTTTCGGGTTTTACTATGGCTACACCTTC. Translation gives CASSFGFYYGYTF.

This clone was observed a single time. The rearrangement uses TRBV7-9 and TRBJ1-5, with 7 positions matching TRBD1. CDR3 size: 15 residues. V lost 5 bases and J lost 4; bases outside the gene matches: 8. CDR1 and CDR2 (germline): SEHNR, FQNEAQ (reference sequence). CDR3 DNA: TGTGCCAGCAGCCGCACAGGGGCTACTAATCAGCCCCAGCATTTT. It is translated as CASSRTGATNQPQHF. The variable domain in full, completed from reference TRBV7-9 and TRBJ1-5, reads DTGVSQNPRHKITKRGQNVTFRCDPISEHNRLYWYRQTLGQGPEFLTYFQNEAQLEKSRLLSDRFSAERPKGSFSTLEIQRTEQGDSAMYLCASSRTGATNQPQHFGDGTRLSIL.

The chain joins TRBV3-1 (or the pseudogene TRBV3-2) to TRBJ2-7; 8 nucleotides line up with TRBD1. The CDR3 extends over 15 amino acids. The V and J ends lost 2 bases and 9 bases, in that order; junction bases with no gene match: 12. CDR1 and CDR2 from the germline V gene are LGHDT and YNNKEL (reference sequence). CDR3 nucleotides: TGTGCCAGCAGCCAAAAGACAGGGGAGTTTTCCCGGCAGTACTTC. This encodes CASSQKTGEFSRQYF.